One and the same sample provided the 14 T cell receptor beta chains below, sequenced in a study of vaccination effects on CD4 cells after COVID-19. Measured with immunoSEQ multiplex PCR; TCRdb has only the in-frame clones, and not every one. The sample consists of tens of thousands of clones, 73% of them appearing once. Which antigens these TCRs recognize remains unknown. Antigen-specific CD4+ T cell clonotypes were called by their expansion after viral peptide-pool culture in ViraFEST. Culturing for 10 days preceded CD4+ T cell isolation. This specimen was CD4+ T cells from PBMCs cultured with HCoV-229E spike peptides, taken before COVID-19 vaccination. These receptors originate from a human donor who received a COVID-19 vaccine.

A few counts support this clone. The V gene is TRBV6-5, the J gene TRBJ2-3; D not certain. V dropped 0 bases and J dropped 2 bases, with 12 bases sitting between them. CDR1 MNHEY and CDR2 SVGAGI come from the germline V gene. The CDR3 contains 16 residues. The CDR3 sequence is CASSYSVSRLTDTQYF. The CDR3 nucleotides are TGTGCCAGCAGTTACTCGGTGTCGCGCCTCACAGATACGCAGTATTTT.

The CDR3 DNA sequence: TGTGCCAGCAGCCAAGTGGCGGGCGTTGGTGGGGAGCAGTACTTC. It specifies CASSQVAGVGGEQYF. The V and J genes are TRBV3-1 (or the pseudogene TRBV3-2) and TRBJ2-7, with D possibly TRBD2 on 5 matching bases. The V gene lost 1 base and the J gene lost 7 bases, with 17 bases spanning the gap. Germline V gives CDR1 LGHDT, CDR2 YNNKEL (reference sequence). The CDR3 has 15 residues.

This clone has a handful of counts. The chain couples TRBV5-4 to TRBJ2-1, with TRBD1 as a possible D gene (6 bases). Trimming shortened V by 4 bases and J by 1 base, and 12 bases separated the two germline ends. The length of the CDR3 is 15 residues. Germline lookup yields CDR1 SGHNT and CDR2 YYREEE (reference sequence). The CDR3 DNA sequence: TGTGCCAGCAGCCAAGGTAGGGGGTCCTACAATGAGCAGTTCTTC. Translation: CASSQGRGSYNEQFF.

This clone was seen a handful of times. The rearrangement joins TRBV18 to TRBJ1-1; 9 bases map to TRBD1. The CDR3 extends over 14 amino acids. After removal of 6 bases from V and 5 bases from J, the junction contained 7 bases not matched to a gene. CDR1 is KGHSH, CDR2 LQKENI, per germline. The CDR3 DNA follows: TGTGCCAGCTCCGAGGGACAGGGTGGGACTGAAGCTTTCTTT. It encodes CASSEGQGGTEAFF.

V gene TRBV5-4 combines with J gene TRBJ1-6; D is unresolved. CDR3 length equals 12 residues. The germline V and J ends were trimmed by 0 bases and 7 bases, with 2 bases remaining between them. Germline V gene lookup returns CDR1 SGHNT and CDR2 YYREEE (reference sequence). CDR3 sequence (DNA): TGTGCCAGCAGCTTGGACAATTCACCCCTCCACTTT. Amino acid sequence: CASSLDNSPLHF.

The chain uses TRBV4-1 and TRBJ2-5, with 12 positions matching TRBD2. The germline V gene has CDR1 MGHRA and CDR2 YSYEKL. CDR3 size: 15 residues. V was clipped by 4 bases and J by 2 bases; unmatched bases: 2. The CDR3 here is CASSLGLAGQETQYF. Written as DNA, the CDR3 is TGCGCCAGCAGCCTCGGACTAGCGGGACAAGAGACCCAGTACTTC.

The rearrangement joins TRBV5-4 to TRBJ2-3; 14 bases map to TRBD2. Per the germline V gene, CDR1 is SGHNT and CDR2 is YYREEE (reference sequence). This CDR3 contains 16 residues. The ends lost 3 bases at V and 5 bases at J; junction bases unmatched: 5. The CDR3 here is CASSSRLAGGRDTQYF. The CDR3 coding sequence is TGTGCCAGCAGCTCTCGACTAGCGGGAGGGAGAGATACGCAGTATTTT.

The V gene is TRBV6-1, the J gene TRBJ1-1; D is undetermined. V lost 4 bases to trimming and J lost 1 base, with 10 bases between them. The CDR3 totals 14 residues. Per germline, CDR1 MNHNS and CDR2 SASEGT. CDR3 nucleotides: TGTGCCAGCAGTGCACGAGGGAAGAACACTGAAGCTTTCTTT. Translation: CASSARGKNTEAFF.

The CDR3 is CASSPMGGRFYEQYF. CDR3 bases: TGTGCCAGCAGCCCCATGGGGGGCCGTTTCTACGAGCAGTACTTC. The J gene is TRBJ2-7, the V gene TRBV3-1 (or the pseudogene TRBV3-2); D could derive from TRBD1 or TRBD2 (6 bases each). The CDR3 consists of 15 residues. From germline, CDR1 is LGHDT and CDR2 YNNKEL (reference sequence). The germline V and J ends were trimmed by 4 bases and 3 bases, with 16 bases remaining between them.

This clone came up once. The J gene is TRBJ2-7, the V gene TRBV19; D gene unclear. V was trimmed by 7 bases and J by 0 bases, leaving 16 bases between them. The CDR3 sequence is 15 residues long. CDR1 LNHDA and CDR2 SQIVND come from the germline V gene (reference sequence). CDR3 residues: CASNPYPASSYEQYF. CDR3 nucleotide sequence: TGTGCCAGTAACCCCTACCCAGCCAGCTCCTACGAGCAGTACTTC. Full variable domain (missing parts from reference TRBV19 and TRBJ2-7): DGGITQSPKYLFRKEGQNVTLSCEQNLNHDAMYWYRQDPGQGLRLIYYSQIVNDFQKGDIAEGYSVSREKKESFPLTVTSAQKNPTAFYLCASNPYPASSYEQYFGPGTRLTVT.

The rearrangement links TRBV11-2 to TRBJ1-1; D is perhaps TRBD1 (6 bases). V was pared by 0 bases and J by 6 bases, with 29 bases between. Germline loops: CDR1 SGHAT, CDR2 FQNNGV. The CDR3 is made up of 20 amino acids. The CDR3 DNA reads TGTGCCAGCAGCTTAGAGGGAGGCCAGGGGAGGTTTGGGACCGGCGCTGAAGCTTTCTTT. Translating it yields CASSLEGGQGRFGTGAEAFF.

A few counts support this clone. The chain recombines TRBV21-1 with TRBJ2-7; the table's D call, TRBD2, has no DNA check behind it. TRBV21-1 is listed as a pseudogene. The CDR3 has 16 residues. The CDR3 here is CASSKAGTSGQGEQYF. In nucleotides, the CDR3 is TGTGCCAGCAGCAAAGCAGGGACTAGCGGGCAAGGCGAGCAGTACTTC.

CDR3 residues: CASSLGGQAMKHF. The CDR3, as DNA: TGTGCCAGCAGTTTAGGGGGACAGGCAATGAAACATTTT. The chain recombines TRBV12-3 or TRBV12-4 with TRBJ1-5, with 8 bases identical to TRBD1. The CDR3 has 13 amino acids. Trimming took 1 base from V and 16 from J; bases not matched to a gene: 9.

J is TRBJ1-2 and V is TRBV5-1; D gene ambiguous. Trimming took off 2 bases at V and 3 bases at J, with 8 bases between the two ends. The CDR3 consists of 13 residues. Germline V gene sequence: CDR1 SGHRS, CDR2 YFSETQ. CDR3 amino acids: CASSFSEDYGYTF. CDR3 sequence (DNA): TGCGCCAGCAGCTTTTCGGAAGACTATGGCTACACCTTC.